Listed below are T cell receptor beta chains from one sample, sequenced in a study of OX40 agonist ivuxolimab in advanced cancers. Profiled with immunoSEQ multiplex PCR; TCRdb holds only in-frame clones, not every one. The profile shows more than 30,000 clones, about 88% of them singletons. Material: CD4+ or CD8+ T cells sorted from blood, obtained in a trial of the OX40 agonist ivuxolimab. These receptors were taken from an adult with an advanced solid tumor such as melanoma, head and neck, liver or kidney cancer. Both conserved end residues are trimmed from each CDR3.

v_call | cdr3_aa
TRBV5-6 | ASSPLGAGGYGYT
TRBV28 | ASSLGLGRYEQY
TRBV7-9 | ASSLPLDTQY
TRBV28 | ASSGVGAYEQY
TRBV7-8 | ASTLGGEGNEQF
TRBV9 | ASSAGTATYEQY
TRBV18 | ASSPPGQGDDEQY
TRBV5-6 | ASSLRGLGGANVLT
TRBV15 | ATSRTGDSPLH
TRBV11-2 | ASSLGQYNQPQH
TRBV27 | ASSLAGGREAF
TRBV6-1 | ASSENTGTSYEQY
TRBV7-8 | ASSSTSNEQY
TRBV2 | AGRDANIYEQY
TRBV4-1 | ASSQVPSVSYEQY
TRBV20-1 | SGQRAF
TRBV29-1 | SVSGRPTNYGYT
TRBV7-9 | ASSLPGSGNTIY
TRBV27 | ASSLSGGNGYT
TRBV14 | ASSQDAGAGDTQY
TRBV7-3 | ASSSDGLNNEQF
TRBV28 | ASSSSSGRVWDEQF
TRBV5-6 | ASSPGQGSYEQY
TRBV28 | ASSFGRDTQY
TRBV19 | ASSTQGPDTQY
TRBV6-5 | ASSYSSAYNEQF
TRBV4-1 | ASSQDSGAQPQH
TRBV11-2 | ASSLDWTGVAGEQY
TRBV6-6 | ASSYEGSNQPQH
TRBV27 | ASSLSQGARTEAF
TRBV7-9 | ASSLGSGNFFYEQY
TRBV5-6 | ASSFRYREPNTEAF
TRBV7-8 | ASSLERGAHEQY
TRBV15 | ATSRDRGGTGNTIY
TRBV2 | ASSEAAVGYYGYT
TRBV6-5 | ASSYFTEPYEQY
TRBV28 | ASSLEQGASWDEQF
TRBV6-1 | ASSEGISVGLNTDTQY
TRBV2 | ASSPSRRARSNQPQH
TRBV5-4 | ASSGTHSGQRFY
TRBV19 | ASSIPPGRAF
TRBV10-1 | ASSAPDMNTEAF
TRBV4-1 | ASSQEPVPGYEQY
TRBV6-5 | ASSLTGGLNEQF
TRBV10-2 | ASSEELLQRYYGYT
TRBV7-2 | ASSLVASSVTDTQY
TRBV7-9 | ASSLSPAGVNEQY
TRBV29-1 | SVRVTYEQY